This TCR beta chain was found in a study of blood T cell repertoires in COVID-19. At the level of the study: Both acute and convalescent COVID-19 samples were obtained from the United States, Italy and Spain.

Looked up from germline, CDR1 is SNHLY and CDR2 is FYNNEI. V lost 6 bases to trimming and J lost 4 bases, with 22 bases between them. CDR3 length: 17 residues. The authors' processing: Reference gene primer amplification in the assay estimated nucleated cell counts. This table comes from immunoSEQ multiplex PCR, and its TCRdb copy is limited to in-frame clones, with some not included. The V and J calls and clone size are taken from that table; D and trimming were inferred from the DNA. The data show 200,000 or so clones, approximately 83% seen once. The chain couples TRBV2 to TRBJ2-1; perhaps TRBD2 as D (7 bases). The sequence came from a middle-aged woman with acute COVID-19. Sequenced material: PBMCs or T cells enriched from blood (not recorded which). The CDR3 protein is CASRGGDFRGPYNEQFF. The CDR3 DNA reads TGTGCCAGCAGGGGAGGGGACTTCAGGGGACCATACAATGAGCAGTTCTTC.